This T cell receptor beta chain stems from a study of blood T cell repertoires in COVID-19. Across the whole study: Nucleic acid was either cDNA or gDNA, and it came from T cells, B-cell-depleted T cells, or PBMCs.

Participants were aged roughly 18 to 89 years, lived in 24 US areas, and enrolled virtually. Donors in Cohort 3 counted as recovered after two negative PCRs, clearance, or symptom resolution. Germline-derived CDR1 and CDR2 are LNHDA and SQIVND (reference sequence). The CDR3 has 11 amino acids. V lost 4 bases and J 8 bases, leaving 8 bases between the germline ends. Produced via immunoSEQ multiplex PCR; TCRdb's table is partial and in-frame only. The profile shows fewer than 400,000 clones, about nine tenths of them singletons. The J gene is TRBJ1-2, the V gene TRBV19; a weak D match, TRBD1 (5 bases). This receptor was taken from a woman under 30 who had recovered from COVID-19. The sequencing input was PBMCs or T cells enriched from blood (not recorded which). CDR3 sequence: CASSTGYGYTF. The CDR3 coding sequence is TGTGCCAGTAGTACAGGGTACGGCTACACCTTC.